These T cell receptor beta chains were read from a single sample in a study of cytomegalovirus exposure and HLA in healthy donors. Only in-frame clones appear in the TCRdb table, and some are missing; sequencing was by immunoSEQ multiplex PCR. This sample's clone table lists about 200,000 clones. Sequenced sample: PBMCs. These receptors all come from a girl aged 2 to 9 in good health and CMV-seropositive. Both conserved end residues are part of each CDR3. A D gene is named only where the DNA matches it firmly.

j_call,d_call,v_call,cdr3_aa,cdr3_nt
TRBJ2-1,.,TRBV20-1,CSAREAEQFF,TGCAGTGCTAGAGAGGCTGAGCAGTTCTTC
TRBJ2-1,.,TRBV6-5,CASSRLSRDEQFF,TGTGCCAGCAGTCGCCTCTCGCGGGATGAGCAGTTCTTC
TRBJ1-5,.,TRBV6-1,CASSEVGDQPQHF,TGTGCCAGCAGTGAAGTAGGGGATCAGCCCCAGCATTTT
TRBJ1-2,TRBD1,TRBV2,CASRTGTDYGYTF,TGTGCCAGCAGAACCGGGACAGACTATGGCTACACCTTC
TRBJ2-1,.,TRBV4-1,CASSQERDPYNEQFF,TGCGCCAGCAGCCAAGAGCGGGACCCCTACAATGAGCAGTTCTTC
TRBJ1-5,TRBD1,TRBV27,CASRPSTGWKQPQHF,TGTGCCAGCAGACCCTCGACAGGGTGGAAGCAGCCCCAGCATTTC
TRBJ2-1,TRBD2,TRBV18,CASSADLAGLNEQFF,TGTGCCAGCTCAGCTGATCTAGCGGGCCTCAATGAGCAGTTCTTC
TRBJ1-2,.,TRBV28,CASSERDFNYGYTF,TGTGCCAGCAGCGAAAGGGACTTTAACTATGGCTACACCTTC
TRBJ1-5,.,TRBV28,CASSNMMGAGDQPQHF,TGTGCCAGCAGCAATATGATGGGGGCTGGGGATCAGCCCCAGCATTTT
TRBJ2-7,.,TRBV2,CASSEIYEQYF,TGTGCCAGCAGTGAGATCTACGAGCAGTACTTC
TRBJ2-2,TRBD2,TRBV13,CASSRTSGMGDIVGELFF,TGTGCCAGCAGCCGGACTAGCGGGATGGGAGATATTGTAGGGGAGCTGTTTTTT
TRBJ1-5,TRBD1,TRBV5-4,CASSSQGSNQPQHF,TGTGCCAGCAGCTCACAGGGGTCCAATCAGCCCCAGCATTTT
TRBJ2-7,TRBD1,TRBV6-1,CASSEWDRGYEQYF,TGTGCCAGCAGTGAATGGGACAGGGGCTACGAGCAGTACTTC
TRBJ2-1,.,TRBV15,CATSRDRRVSSYNEQFF,TGTGCCACCAGCAGAGATCGTCGGGTAAGCTCCTACAATGAGCAGTTCTTC
TRBJ2-1,TRBD1,TRBV27,CASRRTGVNEQFF,TGTGCCAGCAGGCGGACAGGGGTCAATGAGCAGTTCTTC
TRBJ2-7,.,TRBV7-2,CASSYNPPAVGPLEQYF,TGTGCCAGCAGCTACAATCCGCCGGCGGTGGGTCCCTTGGAGCAGTACTTC
TRBJ2-4,TRBD2,TRBV27,CASSPSGLAAAKNIQYF,TGTGCCAGCAGTCCTTCCGGACTAGCTGCGGCCAAAAACATTCAGTACTTC
TRBJ2-6,.,TRBV28,CASSDQGSGANVLTF,TGTGCCAGCAGTGACCAGGGTTCTGGGGCCAACGTCCTGACTTTC
TRBJ1-3,TRBD1,TRBV6-1,CATSRGDRTDTIYF,TGTGCCACCTCCCGGGGGGACAGGACGGACACCATATATTTT
TRBJ2-3,TRBD2,TRBV27,CASSLKLKREQDTDTQYF,TGTGCCAGCAGTCTGAAATTAAAGCGGGAGCAAGACACAGATACGCAGTATTTT
TRBJ2-1,.,TRBV7-9,CASSPPEVRTYNEQFF,TGTGCCAGCAGCCCCCCTGAGGTACGTACCTACAATGAGCAGTTCTTC
TRBJ2-5,.,TRBV21-1,CASSKVAWTGQETQYF,TGTGCCAGCAGCAAAGTGGCGTGGACAGGGCAAGAGACCCAGTACTTC
TRBJ1-6,TRBD1,TRBV4-1,CASSHPDRGDNSPLHF,TGCGCCAGCAGCCACCCCGACAGGGGCGATAATTCACCCCTCCACTTT
TRBJ2-2,TRBD1,TRBV29-1,CSVVGTVNTGELFF,TGCAGCGTTGTCGGGACAGTGAACACCGGGGAGCTGTTTTTT
TRBJ1-6,TRBD1,TRBV10-3,CAISESRTGTGASPLHF,TGTGCCATCAGTGAGTCCAGAACCGGGACAGGGGCTTCACCCCTCCACTTT
TRBJ2-3,.,TRBV5-4,CASSSLAASTDTQYF,TGTGCCAGCAGCTCCTTAGCAGCTAGCACAGATACGCAGTATTTT
TRBJ2-7,.,TRBV28,CASETSDSYSYEQYF,TGTGCCAGCGAGACATCGGACTCCTACTCCTACGAGCAGTACTTC
TRBJ2-7,TRBD2,TRBV7-3,CASSPLAGAPYEQYF,TGTGCCAGCAGCCCGCTAGCGGGAGCCCCCTACGAGCAGTACTTC
TRBJ2-7,.,TRBV7-9,CASGIGSYEQYF,TGTGCCAGCGGAATTGGGAGCTACGAGCAGTACTTC